These 25 T cell receptor beta chains originate from one sample sequenced in a study of human T cells and chemical hapten exposure. Regarding time point: healthy volunteer bleed at 6 weeks. The study extracted total RNA from unfractionated whole blood. One entry per CDR3 protein, called by TCRdb with MiXCR from the RACE reads. The sample shows about 34,000 distinct CDR3 sequences, 5.5% of them seen only once. The sample consisted of whole blood. The source is a human donor in good health. Some clones in this sample may be carry-over from other donors' samples.

This clonotype qualifies as hyperexpanded. V and J are TRBV12-5 and TRBJ2-3; D ambiguous. Germline CDR1 and CDR2: LGHNT and FRNRAP. The CDR3 is 13 amino acids. V was clipped by 8 bases and J by 5 bases, with 14 bases between them. CDR3 loop: CASSHYEVDTQYF. CDR3 in DNA: TGTGCTAGTAGTCATTACGAGGTAGATACGCAGTATTTT.

This clonotype was found many times. This chain links TRBV10-3 with TRBJ2-3; weak D call: TRBD2 (7 bases). Trimming shortened V by 3 bases and J by 10 bases, and 17 bases separated the two germline ends. In germline, CDR1 is ENHRY, CDR2 SYGVKD. The CDR3 runs to 14 residues. CDR3 sequence (DNA): TGTGCCATCAGTGATCGGGGGGCCTATTCGGCGCAGTATTTT. It codes for CAISDRGAYSAQYF.

This clonotype was detected ten times or more. V is TRBV5-6 and J is TRBJ1-4, with unresolved D. The germline V gene has CDR1 SGHDT and CDR2 YYEEEE. Trimming cost V 0 bases and J 5 bases, with 5 bases left between them. CDR3 length: 13 residues. CDR3 sequence reads: CASSLAVNEKLFF. The CDR3 region has the DNA TGTGCCAGCAGCTTGGCCGTAAATGAAAAACTGTTTTTT.

Turning to this clonotype: At one of its ends the junction is not consistent with the germline gene, which may arise from a read error. V gene TRBV19 combines with J gene TRBJ2-1; no clear D. This CDR3 contains 14 residues. Per the germline V gene, CDR1 is LNHDA and CDR2 is SQIVND (reference sequence). The CDR3, as DNA: TGTGCCAGTAGCCTAGACCTGTCTTACAATGAGCAGATCTTC. This encodes CASSLDLSYNEQIF.

This chain links TRBV29-1 with TRBJ2-3; D gene unclear. Germline CDR1 and CDR2: SQVTM and ANQGSEA. Deletions cut 1 base from V and 1 base from J, with 3 bases between. The CDR3 covers 12 residues. The DNA for the CDR3 is TGCAGCGTTGAAGGGGGCACAGATACGCAGTATTTT. It yields the protein CSVEGGTDTQYF.

The table lists this clonotype with many counts. The gene calls are TRBV20-1 and TRBJ2-7; D may match TRBD1 or TRBD2 (5 bases each). The CDR3 spans 15 residues. CDR1 and CDR2 (germline): DFQATT, SNEGSKA (reference sequence). The V end lost 5 bases, the J end lost 2 bases, and 19 bases lay between the germline ends. The CDR3 DNA reads as TGCAGTGCTGCCACCACTAGGGACGCTGCCTACGAGCAGTACTTC. Translation gives CSAATTRDAAYEQYF.

This clonotype was counted ten times or more. The chain recombines TRBV7-8 with TRBJ1-1; TRBD1 aligns across 7 bases. J gave up 1 base and V 1 base, and 0 bases lay outside the gene matches. The CDR3 runs 14 residues. The germline CDR1 and CDR2 sequences are SGHVS and FQNEAQ. CDR3 in amino acids: CASSLDRGNTEAFF. The CDR3 coding sequence is TGTGCCAGCAGCTTAGACAGGGGGAACACTGAAGCTTTCTTT. The entire variable domain, with the rest obtained from reference TRBV7-8 and TRBJ1-1, is as follows: GAGVSQSPRYKVAKRGQDVALRCDPISGHVSLFWYQQALGQGPEFLTYFQNEAQLDKSGLPSDRFFAERPEGSVSTLKIQRTQQEDSAVYLCASSLDRGNTEAFFGQGTRLTVV.

This clonotype showed up many times. The V gene is TRBV6-5, the J gene TRBJ2-1; the match to TRBD2 covers 11 bases. The germline CDR1 and CDR2 sequences are MNHEY and SVGAGI. The V segment lost 2 bases and the J segment 4 bases; nucleotides outside the gene matches: 1. This CDR3 has 15 residues. The CDR3 here is CASSYRLAGYNEQFF. The CDR3 DNA reads as TGTGCCAGCAGTTACCGACTAGCGGGGTACAATGAGCAGTTCTTC.

This clonotype was detected a few times. This chain links TRBV6-2 or TRBV6-3 with TRBJ1-1, with 12 bases lining up with TRBD1. This CDR3 spans 21 amino acids. Germline assignment: CDR1 MNHEY and CDR2 SVGEGT. V shed 2 bases and J 1 base; nucleotides not matched to a gene: 17. CDR3: CASSYPGTGGPGRRSNTEAFF. CDR3 in DNA: TGTGCCAGCAGTTACCCCGGGACAGGGGGCCCCGGGCGCCGGTCGAACACTGAAGCTTTCTTT.

This clonotype was detected ten times or more. V and J are TRBV20-1 and TRBJ2-3; D is unclear. This CDR3 contains 14 residues. V was shortened by 6 bases and J by 3 bases, with 16 bases between the two germline ends. The germline V gene encodes CDR1 DFQATT and CDR2 SNEGSKA (reference sequence). CDR3 coding DNA: TGCAGTGCCCTCCGGCGGACGCTAACAGATACGCAGTATTTT. This gives the protein CSALRRTLTDTQYF.

This clonotype was observed at least ten times. This chain joins TRBV23-1 and TRBJ2-2, with D possibly matching TRBD2 (6 bases). TRBV23-1 carries the ORF label, with uncertain function. CDR3 length: 16 residues. The ends were cut back, 0 bases at V and 4 bases at J, with 12 bases in the middle. The CDR3 bases are TGCGCCAGCAGTCAATCAGGAGGGGTTGGCACCGGGGAGCTGTTTTTT. Amino acid sequence: CASSQSGGVGTGELFF.

This clonotype appeared a few times. The chain recombines TRBV7-9 with TRBJ1-5; 11 bases agree with TRBD1. J gave up 4 bases and V 5 bases, and 7 bases lay outside the gene matches. Germline V lookup: CDR1 SEHNR, CDR2 FQNEAQ (reference sequence). The CDR3 loop spans 16 amino acids. The CDR3: CASSPGQGAGNQPQHF. In DNA, the CDR3 is TGTGCCAGCAGCCCAGGACAGGGGGCGGGTAATCAGCCCCAGCATTTT.

This clonotype was found many times. This rearrangement joins TRBV7-2 to TRBJ2-3; the D gene is possibly TRBD2 (5 bases). The CDR3 totals 15 residues. Germline lookup yields CDR1 SGHTA and CDR2 FQGNSA. V was shortened by 5 bases and J by 1 base, with 13 bases between the two germline ends. This CDR3 reads CASSIQSSGTDTQYF. CDR3 bases: TGTGCCAGCAGCATTCAAAGTAGCGGCACAGATACGCAGTATTTT.

This clonotype has ten or more counts. The chain combines TRBV24-1 with TRBJ2-1; D could derive from TRBD1 or TRBD2 (5 bases each). CDR3 length equals 13 residues. Germline V gene sequence: CDR1 KGHDR, CDR2 SFDVKD. Deletions cut 3 bases from V and 7 bases from J, with 9 bases between. The CDR3 nucleotides read TGTGCCACCAGTGATGGGACGAGGAATGAGCAGTTCTTC. Translation: CATSDGTRNEQFF.

This clonotype appeared many times. The chain uses TRBV20-1 and TRBJ1-3, with D tentatively TRBD1 (5 bases). This CDR3 is built from 14 residues. The germline V gene encodes CDR1 DFQATT and CDR2 SNEGSKA (reference sequence). V lost 5 bases and J lost 0, with 11 bases in between. In nucleotides, the CDR3 is TGCAGTGCTGAGAGGAGGGGCTCTGGAAACACCATATATTTT. Protein sequence: CSAERRGSGNTIYF.

This clonotype was found many times. This chain uses TRBV4-3 with TRBJ1-5; D is unclear. Germline CDR1 and CDR2: LGHNA and YSLEER. This CDR3 spans 13 amino acids. V was trimmed by 0 bases and J by 7 bases, leaving 7 bases between them. CDR3 bases: TGCGCCAGCAGCCAAGATCTGGCCCAGCCCCAGCATTTT. It codes for CASSQDLAQPQHF.

Ten or more counts support this clonotype. This sequence joins TRBV12-3 or TRBV12-4 and TRBJ1-1; D gene ambiguous. CDR3 length equals 13 residues. The V end was cut by 2 bases, the J end by 6 bases, with 10 bases between. The CDR3 loop is CASSLLRASEAFF. The CDR3 DNA follows: TGTGCCAGCAGTTTATTGAGGGCTTCTGAAGCTTTCTTT.

This chain connects TRBV19 to TRBJ1-1; no clear D. V lost 5 bases and J 2 bases, leaving 15 bases between the germline ends. Germline V gene lookup returns CDR1 LNHDA and CDR2 SQIVND (reference sequence). CDR3 length equals 15 residues. CDR3 bases: TGTGCCAGTAGTCTTTCCCGGGAGGGCAACACTGAAGCTTTCTTT. The encoded protein is CASSLSREGNTEAFF.

This clonotype occurred many times. This chain connects TRBV4-1 to TRBJ1-1; TRBD1 agrees at 9 bases. In germline, CDR1 is MGHRA, CDR2 YSYEKL. V gave up 3 bases and J gave up 1 base; unmatched junction bases: 3. The CDR3 length is 15 residues. The chain's CDR3 is CASSHADRGNTEAFF. DNA for the CDR3: TGCGCCAGCAGCCACGCGGACAGGGGGAACACTGAAGCTTTCTTT.

This clonotype was detected ten times or more. The chain is built from TRBV7-6 and TRBJ2-5; D may correspond to TRBD1 or TRBD2 (6 bases each). This CDR3 has 14 amino acids. The V end was cut by 3 bases, the J end by 4 bases, with 12 bases between. The germline gives CDR1 SGHVS, CDR2 FNYEAQ. The CDR3 protein is CASSFVQGGETQYF. The CDR3 region has the DNA TGTGCCAGCAGCTTTGTACAGGGAGGAGAGACCCAGTACTTC. Combining the CDR3 with reference TRBV7-6 and TRBJ2-5 gives the whole variable domain GAGVSQSPRYKVTKRGQDVALRCDPISGHVSLYWYRQALGQGPEFLTYFNYEAQQDKSGLPNDRFSAERPEGSISTLTIQRTEQRDSAMYRCASSFVQGGETQYFGPGTRLLVL.

Concerning this clonotype: An end of the junction differs from the germline gene, which may be a read error. The gene calls are TRBV7-9 and TRBJ2-2, with 8 bases aligning to TRBD1. This CDR3 is built from 16 residues. From germline, CDR1 is SEHNR and CDR2 FQNEAQ (reference sequence). In nucleotides, the CDR3 is TGTGCCAGCAGCATAGCCCCCGGGACAGGCCCCGGGGAGCTGTTTTTT. It yields the protein CASSIAPGTGPGELFF.

This clonotype was observed at least ten times. The chain joins TRBV29-1 to TRBJ1-4, with a weak D call TRBD1 (5 bases). The CDR3 totals 12 residues. The germline gives CDR1 SQVTM, CDR2 ANQGSEA. V lost 4 bases to trimming and J lost 5 bases, with 8 bases between them. The CDR3 protein is CSVGGPNEKLFF. The DNA of the CDR3 is TGCAGCGTTGGGGGCCCGAATGAAAAACTGTTTTTT.

This clonotype was seen repeatedly, ten times or more. The chain uses TRBV18 and TRBJ2-7; 12 nucleotides match TRBD2. The CDR3 has 15 residues. Trimming cost V 3 bases and J 4 bases; bases outside gene matches: 4. Germline CDR1 reads KGHSH; CDR2 reads LQKENI. The CDR3 sequence is CASSPIGTSGYEQYF. The DNA for the CDR3 is TGTGCCAGCTCACCCATAGGGACTAGCGGGTACGAGCAGTACTTC.

By frequency in the sample, this clonotype is medium-sized. The chain recombines TRBV10-3 with TRBJ2-1; no clear D gene. The germline CDR1 and CDR2 sequences are ENHRY and SYGVKD. The CDR3 length is 13 residues. Between the trimmed V and J ends, which lost 6 bases and 8 bases, there was a span of 14 bases. Written as DNA, the CDR3 is TGTGCCATCAGCCATCCCCCGACGGATGAGCAGTTCTTC. Translating gives CAISHPPTDEQFF.

This clonotype was counted only a few times. The CDR3 protein is CASNKQGNYGYTF. Written as DNA, the CDR3 is TGTGCCAGTAACAAACAGGGCAACTATGGCTACACCTTC. This chain connects TRBV19 to TRBJ1-2, with D perhaps matching TRBD1 (6 bases). The CDR3 totals 13 residues. The V gene lost 7 bases and the J gene lost 2 bases, with 11 bases spanning the gap. The germline CDR1 and CDR2 sequences are LNHDA and SQIVND (reference sequence). The variable domain in full, completed from reference TRBV19 and TRBJ1-2, reads DGGITQSPKYLFRKEGQNVTLSCEQNLNHDAMYWYRQDPGQGLRLIYYSQIVNDFQKGDIAEGYSVSREKKESFPLTVTSAQKNPTAFYLCASNKQGNYGYTFGSGTRLTVV.